Each of the 13 T cell receptor beta chains below was sequenced from the same sample in a study of blood T cells in healthy people across ages. A second PCR, run for roughly 7 to 12 cycles, used a sample-barcoded 5' primer plus a J-beta primer mix. TCRdb processed the 5' RACE reads anew with MiXCR; each CDR3 protein has one entry. The sample holds approximately 940,000 distinct CDR3 sequences, roughly 48% seen once. Sequenced sample: blood. These receptors all stem from a man aged 25 to 45 in good health.

This clonotype occurred once. The genes are TRBV2 and TRBJ1-2; D is unclear. The CDR3 sequence is 13 residues long. V was pared by 8 bases and J by 8 bases, with 18 bases between. CDR1 and CDR2 from the germline V gene are SNHLY and FYNNEI. This CDR3 is CASFQALVEGYTF. The DNA of the CDR3 is TGTGCCAGCTTCCAGGCCCTCGTGGAGGGCTACACCTTC.

This clonotype has just a few counts. The rearrangement uses TRBV5-1 and TRBJ2-7; D remains unclear. CDR1 is SGHRS, CDR2 YFSETQ, per germline. The CDR3 runs to 13 residues. Between the trimmed V and J ends, which lost 0 bases and 6 bases, there was a span of 10 bases. CDR3 coding DNA: TGCGCCAGCAGCTTGGACAGTTTTGGCGAGCAGTACTTC. Amino acids: CASSLDSFGEQYF.

The genes are TRBV3-1 and TRBJ1-1, with a possible D match to TRBD1 (5 bases). The CDR3 spans 16 residues. V dropped 0 bases and J dropped 11 bases, with 22 bases sitting between them. From germline, CDR1 is LGHDT and CDR2 YNNKEL (reference sequence). The CDR3 sequence: CASSQEHTGGGSGAFF. In DNA, the CDR3 is TGTGCCAGCAGCCAAGAGCATACAGGAGGTGGTTCCGGGGCTTTCTTT.

The chain joins TRBV14 to TRBJ1-6, with D unresolved. The CDR3 is made up of 14 amino acids. The germline V and J ends were trimmed by 1 base and 8 bases, with 9 bases remaining between them. Germline V gives CDR1 SGHDN, CDR2 FVKESK. In DNA, the CDR3 is TGTGCCAGCAGCCAAGGTCGGATACATTCACCCCTCCACTTT. Translated, it gives CASSQGRIHSPLHF.

The gene calls are TRBV7-2 and TRBJ2-1, with D possibly matching TRBD2 (6 bases). V gave up 2 bases and J gave up 8 bases, with 13 bases separating them. The germline gives CDR1 SGHTA, CDR2 FQGNSA. There are 14 residues in the CDR3. The CDR3 protein is CASSLTLARDEQFF. CDR3 in DNA: TGTGCCAGCAGCTTAACCCTAGCGAGGGATGAGCAGTTCTTC.

This clonotype was recorded only once. The chain has TRBV27 and TRBJ2-4; perhaps D is TRBD1 or TRBD2 (6 bases each). The last part of the DNA fits TRBJ2-7 better; the J call may be wrong. The CDR3 has 17 residues. Germline CDR1 and CDR2: MNHEY and SMNVEV (reference sequence). CDR3 DNA: TGTGCCAGCAGTACCGCCGGGGGCCGATGGGGCCCCTACGAGCAGTACTTC. This gives the protein CASSTAGGRWGPYEQYF.

This clonotype was counted only a few times. The J gene is TRBJ2-7, the V gene TRBV7-2; the D gene is possibly TRBD1 (5 bases). The CDR3 is 16 amino acids. The V end lost 5 bases, the J end lost 4 bases, and 21 bases lay between the germline ends. Germline assignment: CDR1 SGHTA and CDR2 FQGNSA. As DNA, the CDR3 is TGTGCCAGCAGCCCCTCGGGCGCACCAGGGATTTACGAGCAGTACTTC. Amino acids: CASSPSGAPGIYEQYF.

This sequence joins TRBV6-1 and TRBJ2-5; D uncertain. The DNA end is a closer match to TRBJ2-1, so the J assignment may be wrong. The CDR3 is 15 amino acids. The germline gives CDR1 MNHNS, CDR2 SASEGT. In DNA, the CDR3 is TGTGCCAGCAGTGGTCTAATCTATACTCAAGAGACCCAGTTCTTC. Its translation is CASSGLIYTQETQFF.

This clonotype was counted a few times. The chain combines TRBV12-3 or TRBV12-4 with TRBJ1-2, with D possibly matching TRBD1 (6 bases). Trimming shortened V by 2 bases and J by 4 bases, and 14 bases separated the two germline ends. The CDR3 contains 15 residues. This chain's CDR3 is CASSLPGGDGYGYTF. The CDR3 DNA follows: TGTGCCAGCAGTTTACCGGGGGGCGACGGCTATGGCTACACCTTC.

The CDR3 loop is CASSAQTVNYGYTF. The CDR3 DNA sequence: TGTGCCAGCAGCGCGCAGACAGTCAACTATGGCTACACCTTC. The gene calls are TRBV7-2 and TRBJ1-2; possible D gene TRBD1, 5 bases. CDR1 and CDR2 (germline): SGHTA, FQGNSA. This CDR3 comprises 14 residues. The germline V and J ends were trimmed by 5 bases and 2 bases, with 12 bases remaining between them.

This clonotype was counted a few times. V usage is TRBV7-2 and J usage is TRBJ1-4; a possible D gene is TRBD1 (5 bases). V was shortened by 4 bases and J by 7 bases, with 16 bases between the two germline ends. The CDR3 has 15 residues. Germline V CDR1 and CDR2: SGHTA, FQGNSA. The CDR3 DNA reads TGTGCCAGCAGCTGGGGGAACAGCGGTGGTGAAAAACTGTTTTTT. Translated, it gives CASSWGNSGGEKLFF.

The chain couples TRBV20-1 to TRBJ1-5; D unclear. V gave up 5 bases and J gave up 4 bases, with 9 bases separating them. The CDR3 has 12 residues. Per the germline V gene, CDR1 is DFQATT and CDR2 is SNEGSKA (reference sequence). CDR3 loop: CSAQAGNQPQHF. CDR3 DNA sequence: TGCAGTGCTCAGGCGGGGAATCAGCCCCAGCATTTT.

The rearrangement links TRBV7-2 to TRBJ1-2; D unresolved. Trimming left V 1 base short and J 6 bases short, with 9 bases between. The germline gives CDR1 SGHTA, CDR2 FQGNSA. This CDR3 is built from 13 residues. The CDR3 here is CASSLEGLDGYTF. The CDR3 nucleotides are TGTGCCAGCAGCTTAGAGGGCCTCGATGGCTACACCTTC.